This record concerns one TCR beta chain sequence. The sample originates from a study of blood T cell repertoires in COVID-19. Profiled with immunoSEQ multiplex PCR; TCRdb holds only in-frame clones, not every one. The repertoire consists of hundreds of thousands of clones, with over 80% occurring once and the leading ten covering about 6.3%. The CDR3 contains 15 residues. V lost 5 bases, J lost 4 bases, and 8 bases stayed unmatched. The germline gives CDR1 MNHEY, CDR2 SMNVEV (reference sequence). The TCR sequence derives from a woman aged 45-65 years with COVID-19, enrolled during active disease. What was sequenced was peripheral blood. This chain joins TRBV27 and TRBJ1-2; 9 bases are shared with TRBD1. In nucleotides, the CDR3 is TGTGCCAGCAGTACCGGGACAGGGCTTTTCTATGGCTACACCTTC. It encodes CASSTGTGLFYGYTF.